Listed below are T cell receptor beta chains from one sample, sequenced in a study of vaccination and CD4 T cells after COVID-19. TCRdb processed the PCR reads anew with MiXCR; each CDR3 protein has one entry. The sample includes 15,000 to 20,000 distinct CDR3 sequences, about half of them seen just once. These receptors have no identified antigens. The sequencing here drew on CD4+ T cells from blood, cultured in vitro, taken before SARS-CoV-2 vaccination. These receptors originate from a human donor who had recovered from COVID-19. The CDR3 runs from the conserved cysteine through the conserved F or W. The D gene is left open where the match is weak.

cdr3_aa d_call j_call v_call
CSAQSPGGRGGTDTQYF TRBD2 TRBJ2-3 TRBV20-1
CSARVANYGYTF - TRBJ1-2 TRBV20-1
CASSFGWDQETQYF - TRBJ2-5 TRBV27
CASSSVTRSYNEQFF - TRBJ2-1 TRBV6-5
CSATEAGAGGEQYF TRBD2 TRBJ2-7 TRBV20-1
CSARRQSGAVQPQHF - TRBJ1-5 TRBV20-1
CATSDRQTGDQYNEQFF TRBD1 TRBJ2-1 TRBV24-1
CASSAGVTFTDTQYF - TRBJ2-3 TRBV19
CAIRDLTDTQYF - TRBJ2-3 TRBV10-3
CASRGTAGGELFF - TRBJ2-2 TRBV6-1
CASSKRKGRGGNEQFF - TRBJ2-1 TRBV21-1
CASRTQGPYGYTF - TRBJ1-2 TRBV6-1
CASGRGGRYEQYF - TRBJ2-7 TRBV7-3
CASSGTSGNQETQYF TRBD2 TRBJ2-5 TRBV6-2/TRBV6-3
CASSKVGTVMDEQYF - TRBJ2-7 TRBV21-1
CASSFVAGASTDTQYF TRBD2 TRBJ2-3 TRBV5-1
CATSEPGTGLAGKETQYF TRBD2 TRBJ2-5 TRBV15
CSASADTVETQYF - TRBJ2-5 TRBV20-1
CASSDPFGSNQPQHF - TRBJ1-5 TRBV19
CSVQAGANVLTF - TRBJ2-6 TRBV29-1
CASKGLAGYEQYF TRBD2 TRBJ2-7 TRBV25-1
CASSFRGGTDTQYF - TRBJ2-3 TRBV27
CSASGGSRTQYF - TRBJ2-5 TRBV20-1
CASSLSGMASYNEQFF - TRBJ2-1 TRBV5-1
CATSDSQGRGVKNNEQFF - TRBJ2-1 TRBV24-1
CASSFQGVTTEAFF TRBD1 TRBJ1-1 TRBV7-2
CSAVAGAKYEQYF TRBD2 TRBJ2-7 TRBV20-1
CAISDATGNYGYTF TRBD1 TRBJ1-2 TRBV10-3
CASSYSYASNQPQHF - TRBJ1-5 TRBV6-2/TRBV6-3
CSARRPEDEQFF - TRBJ2-1 TRBV20-1